Presented here are 9 T cell receptor beta chains from one specimen sequenced in a study of brain metastases from non-small cell lung cancer. The protocol was immunoSEQ multiplex PCR, while the TCRdb copy is restricted to in-frame clones and leaves out a portion. Here the sample spans over 2,500 clones, around nine tenths being singletons. Sequencing was performed on primary lung tumor tissue. These TCRs come from a donor aged 40 or older with non-small cell lung cancer.

V gene TRBV5-1 combines with J gene TRBJ2-5; TRBD2 is a possible D gene (6 bases). Trimming removed 4 bases at V and 5 bases at J, with 15 bases between. Germline CDR1 is SGHRS and CDR2 is YFSETQ. This CDR3 has 14 amino acids. In DNA form, the CDR3 reads TGCGCCAGCAGCCGGGAGCGAGGTTGGGAGACCCAGTACTTC. Encoded protein: CASSRERGWETQYF.

V gene TRBV2 combines with J gene TRBJ2-2, with D possibly called TRBD1 or TRBD2 (5 bases each). Deletions cut 8 bases from V and 3 bases from J, with 13 bases between. In germline, CDR1 is SNHLY, CDR2 FYNNEI. The CDR3 length is 14 residues. DNA for the CDR3: TGTGCCAGCTGCCGTCAGGGAGACACCGGGGAGCTGTTTTTT. It specifies CASCRQGDTGELFF.

Points on this clone: The junction and the germline gene differ at one end; a read error may be behind it. The chain is built from TRBV2 and TRBJ2-7, with TRBD1 matching over 8 bases. This CDR3 contains 13 residues. The germline V gene has CDR1 SNHLY and CDR2 FYNNEI. CDR3: CASRRQGRYEQYF. Here the CDR3 DNA reads TGTGCCAGCAGGCGACAGGGGAGGTACGAACAGTACTTC.

In the case of this clone: The junction does not match germline at one end; this may be a read error. The sample holds other DNA sequences that translate to the same CDR3. J is TRBJ1-2 and V is TRBV29-1; D might be TRBD1 (6 bases). In germline, CDR1 is SQVTM, CDR2 ANQGSEA. The CDR3 spans 14 residues. The CDR3 sequence is CSAFITGPGDGYTF. The CDR3, as DNA: TGTAGCGCCTTCATAACAGGGCCTGGCGATGGCTACACCTTC.

The rearrangement uses TRBV19 and TRBJ2-3; 7 nucleotides match TRBD2. There are 14 residues in the CDR3. Trimming removed 10 bases from V and 4 bases from J; junction bases left unmatched: 11. CDR1 and CDR2 (germline): LNHDA, SQIVND (reference sequence). The CDR3: CATSAGSSADTQYF. CDR3 nucleotides: TGTGCCACCTCAGCGGGGAGTAGTGCAGATACGCAGTATTTT. Using reference TRBV19 and TRBJ2-3 for the parts outside the CDR3, the full variable domain is DGGITQSPKYLFRKEGQNVTLSCEQNLNHDAMYWYRQDPGQGLRLIYYSQIVNDFQKGDIAEGYSVSREKKESFPLTVTSAQKNPTAFYLCATSAGSSADTQYFGPGTRLTVL.

The chain joins TRBV7-2 to TRBJ2-3; no firm D call. The CDR3 length is 14 residues. Trimming stripped 1 base from V and 0 bases from J, with 5 bases between. Germline V gene sequence: CDR1 SGHTA, CDR2 FQGNSA. CDR3 DNA: TGTGCCAGCAGCTTAGGATGGAGCACAGATACGCAGTATTTT. Protein sequence: CASSLGWSTDTQYF. Filled out from reference TRBV7-2 and TRBJ2-3, the complete variable domain reads GAGVSQSPSNKVTEKGKDVELRCDPISGHTALYWYRQSLGQGLEFLIYFQGNSAPDKSGLPSDRFSAERTGGSVSTLTIQRTQQEDSAVYLCASSLGWSTDTQYFGPGTRLTVL.

J is TRBJ1-2 and V is TRBV7-2; no clear D. Trimming cost V 4 bases and J 12 bases, with 21 bases left between them. Germline V lookup: CDR1 SGHTA, CDR2 FQGNSA. CDR3 length equals 14 residues. The CDR3 DNA is TGTGCCAGCAGCTCAACGGGTGGACGCCTCGGACACACCTTC. It codes for CASSSTGGRLGHTF.

The V call is TRBV5-6, the J call TRBJ1-2, with D perhaps TRBD1 (6 bases). Trimming took 5 bases from V and 6 from J, leaving 17 bases between them. The CDR3 spans 14 residues. The germline V gene has CDR1 SGHDT and CDR2 YYEEEE. This CDR3 is CASSDTGQSHGYTF. As DNA, the CDR3 is TGTGCCAGCAGTGATACGGGACAAAGCCATGGCTACACCTTC.

The V gene is TRBV15, the J gene TRBJ1-1, with D unclear. CDR3 length: 17 amino acids. V was trimmed by 0 bases and J by 0 bases, leaving 14 bases between them. Germline V CDR1 and CDR2: LNHNV, YYDKDF (reference sequence). CDR3 nucleotides: TGTGCCACCAGCAGAGATCCGGCCGGGCTGTTGAACACTGAAGCTTTCTTT. It yields the protein CATSRDPAGLLNTEAFF.